The T cell receptor beta chain under discussion was sequenced for a study of beta chain features in type 1 diabetes (dated by TCRdb to 2017 to 2018). Study-wide context: Patients and healthy donors did not differ in mean age, gender distribution, total cell number or subset yield. In the study, TCRB repertoires of sorted circulating CD4+ T cell subsets from recently diagnosed type 1 diabetes patients were compared with those of matched healthy donors. Regulatory and stem cell-like memory subsets were isolated from only 8 patients and roughly eight healthy donors, whereas naive and central memory subsets came from all 30 or so donors. A total of roughly 100 million sorted cells were examined across all samples, and RNA yield correlated strongly with the number of cells per subset.

All of the isolated RNA was reverse transcribed with the High Capacity cDNA Reverse Transcription Kit, so expressed TCRB transcripts were sequenced. Deep immunoSEQ sequencing was applied to naive, central memory and regulatory T cell samples, giving an average of approximately 4 million total reads per sample. Sorted cells were lysed in RLT buffer, and RNA was extracted using DNase-treated RNeasy Micro or Mini kits according to cell number. To prevent cross-contamination, every cell subset was processed on its own, while patient and healthy donor samples were processed together. The immunoSEQ multiplex PCR was used to amplify TCRB sequences from cDNA, yielding 87-bp fragments that span the CDR3 region. Sequencing of the amplicons was done on the Illumina HiSeq platform. The paper's processing steps were these. Synthetic template baselines were used to correct PCR bias computationally, reads within Hamming distance 2 were collapsed together, and singletons that could not be merged were discarded. Reads were aligned to IMGT to assign V, D and J genes, CDR3 length, and insertions or deletions at six rearrangement sites. Within each subset, clonotype counts were normalized to the number of sorted cells before true diversity and Gini coefficients were calculated with the tcR R package. The overlap coefficient, calculated on TCRB nucleotide sequences, was used to quantify repertoire sharing. Out-of-frame TCRB sequences from naive cells were analyzed as a proxy for the pre-selection repertoire. Drawn from immuneACCESS, this table holds only the in-frame rearrangements with V and J called that TCRdb kept. Clones are partly lost; checked studies trace under half to an unresolved V gene and leave the rest unexplained. D and trimming come from the DNA, and the V and J calls and clone size come from that table. The table for this sample lists hundreds of thousands of clones; 10% to 15% of them were counted only once. Of the sample, approximately 0.015% is held by the ten largest clones.

What the study reported, not specific to this receptor: The naive, central memory and regulatory TCRB repertoires appeared to resemble one another more closely among patients than among healthy donors. A moderate but significant shortening of TCRB CDR3 length was observed in type 1 diabetes patients in all four CD4+ subsets. Because small numbers of individuals were included in the HLA sub-analyses, any influence of HLA type on TCRB rearrangement was left unresolved. Fewer insertions and more nucleotide deletions at VDJ recombination sites were observed in patients with type 1 diabetes, implying thymic rearrangement abnormalities. PCR may preferentially amplify shorter templates, but because patient and control samples were amplified and corrected together, any resulting skew would affect both groups equally. Sequencing cDNA rather than genomic DNA could over-represent highly expressing activated cells, although activation and CD3 levels did not differ between groups.

Ends trimmed: V by 4 bases, J by 4 bases; bases unmatched to a gene: 0. The CDR3 runs 13 residues from the cysteine to the phenylalanine. Kept here is only the CDR3 DNA, which spans 39 bases and is read in frame from base 1. Looking up the germline V gene yields CDR1 SGHVS and CDR2 FQNEAQ. Each donor gave one peripheral blood draw, averaging around 0.11 L, which was collected into heparinised tubes. A BD FACSAria II was used to sort naive, central memory, regulatory and stem cell-like memory CD4+ T cells with a panel that included CD45RO, CCR7, CD25, CD127, CD95 and CD27. A purity above 95% was achieved for all sorted populations. PBMCs were isolated immediately by Lymphoprep density gradient centrifugation and stained directly without culture. Samples were stained and sorted in pairs, with one healthy donor and one patient per experiment, so that batch effects were minimized. As regards this clone: Its antigen is currently not known. The record has no base qualities; no much larger clone is one base away.

Material: naive CD4+ T cells from blood. The label giving this sample's cell subset or site can be read as: true naive CD4+ T cells. This sequence was found in a man between 18 and 35 years old in good health. The receptor chain draws on TRBV7-8 and TRBJ1-1; 10 junctional bases match TRBD1. The CDR3 region reads CASSWTGGTEAFF. The base sequence is TGTGCCAGCAGCTGGACAGGGGGCACTGAAGCTTTCTTT.